A selection of T cell receptor beta chains follows, all from one sample in a study of a mutant IDH1 vaccine in newly diagnosed glioma. These receptors lack a known antigen. Using immunoSEQ multiplex PCR, the repertoire was profiled, and TCRdb retains in-frame clones only, with some absent. The sample has 70,000 to 100,000 clones, 90% to 95% seen once. Sequencing used PBMCs, obtained from a glioma patient whose treatment included an IDH1 peptide vaccine. The source is a woman aged 50 to 60 with glioma. Both conserved end residues are part of each CDR3. The order of the fields is D gene, clone size, V gene, J gene, CDR3 protein, CDR3 DNA. The D gene is left open where the match is weak. For some rows the clone size is stated as once, few or many, or as a class when expanded; others skip it.

d_call: .; clone_size: .; v_call: TRBV2; j_call: TRBJ2-1; cdr3_aa: CASSRQGRSNEQFF; cdr3_nt: TGTGCCAGCAGTAGGCAGGGCAGGTCAAATGAGCAGTTCTTC
d_call: .; clone_size: .; v_call: TRBV19; j_call: TRBJ2-7; cdr3_aa: CASSSERRNEQYF; cdr3_nt: TGTGCCAGTAGTTCCGAGCGACGGAACGAGCAGTACTTC
d_call: .; clone_size: .; v_call: TRBV5-1; j_call: TRBJ2-2; cdr3_aa: CASSPWGALGELFF; cdr3_nt: TGCGCCAGCAGCCCCTGGGGTGCTCTGGGGGAGCTGTTTTTT
d_call: .; clone_size: .; v_call: TRBV2; j_call: TRBJ2-1; cdr3_aa: CASSLQGPTYNEQFF; cdr3_nt: TGTGCCAGCAGTCTTCAGGGGCCTACCTACAATGAGCAGTTCTTC
d_call: .; clone_size: .; v_call: TRBV7-6; j_call: TRBJ1-3; cdr3_aa: CASSLEVASSSGNTIYF; cdr3_nt: TGTGCCAGCAGCTTAGAGGTCGCCTCCAGCTCTGGAAACACCATATATTTT
d_call: TRBD1; clone_size: .; v_call: TRBV4-1; j_call: TRBJ1-6; cdr3_aa: CASSPGTGPLGSPLHF; cdr3_nt: TGCGCCAGCAGCCCCGGGACAGGGCCGTTGGGTTCACCCCTCCACTTT
d_call: .; clone_size: .; v_call: TRBV12-5; j_call: TRBJ2-3; cdr3_aa: CASGLGGSTDTQYF; cdr3_nt: TGTGCTAGTGGTTTGGGCGGGAGCACAGATACGCAGTATTTT
d_call: TRBD1; clone_size: .; v_call: TRBV5-1; j_call: TRBJ1-6; cdr3_aa: CASSPNIQGADSPLHF; cdr3_nt: TGCGCCAGCAGCCCGAATATCCAGGGGGCGGATTCACCCCTCCACTTT
d_call: .; clone_size: .; v_call: TRBV18; j_call: TRBJ2-1; cdr3_aa: CASSRAQVNEQFF; cdr3_nt: TGTGCCAGCTCACGCGCGCAGGTGAATGAGCAGTTCTTC
d_call: .; clone_size: .; v_call: TRBV7-9; j_call: TRBJ1-4; cdr3_aa: CASSWSEGSEKLFF; cdr3_nt: TGTGCCAGCAGCTGGTCAGAGGGGAGTGAAAAACTGTTTTTT
d_call: TRBD2; clone_size: once; v_call: TRBV9; j_call: TRBJ2-1; cdr3_aa: CASSSSARLAGGHNEQFF; cdr3_nt: TGTGCCAGCAGCTCCTCAGCCAGGCTAGCGGGAGGACACAATGAGCAGTTCTTC
d_call: .; clone_size: once; v_call: TRBV11-2; j_call: TRBJ1-2; cdr3_aa: CASSLDSNYGYTF; cdr3_nt: TGTGCCAGCAGCTTAGACAGTAACTATGGCTACACCTTC
d_call: TRBD1; clone_size: .; v_call: TRBV6-6; j_call: TRBJ1-3; cdr3_aa: CASSYDRGGNTIYF; cdr3_nt: TGTGCCAGCAGTTACGACAGGGGCGGAAACACCATATATTTT
d_call: .; clone_size: .; v_call: TRBV7-9; j_call: TRBJ1-1; cdr3_aa: CAPGNTEAFF; cdr3_nt: TGTGCCCCCGGAAACACTGAAGCTTTCTTT
d_call: TRBD2; clone_size: .; v_call: TRBV7-9; j_call: TRBJ2-1; cdr3_aa: CASSLGPGGPGDEQFF; cdr3_nt: TGTGCCAGCAGCTTAGGGCCGGGAGGGCCTGGCGATGAGCAGTTCTTC
d_call: TRBD2; clone_size: .; v_call: TRBV6-6; j_call: TRBJ2-3; cdr3_aa: CASTGGGPDTQYF; cdr3_nt: TGTGCCAGCACTGGGGGAGGGCCAGATACGCAGTATTTT
d_call: TRBD2; clone_size: .; v_call: TRBV10-2; j_call: TRBJ2-7; cdr3_aa: CASRTSGSSYEQYF; cdr3_nt: TGCGCCAGCAGGACTAGCGGGAGCTCCTACGAGCAGTACTTC
d_call: TRBD2; clone_size: once; v_call: TRBV10-3; j_call: TRBJ2-5; cdr3_aa: CAISAGLAGSETQYF; cdr3_nt: TGTGCCATCAGTGCAGGACTAGCGGGATCAGAGACCCAGTACTTC
d_call: .; clone_size: .; v_call: TRBV29-1; j_call: TRBJ1-2; cdr3_aa: CSVVPGRNYGYTF; cdr3_nt: TGCAGCGTTGTCCCGGGACGGAACTATGGCTACACCTTC
d_call: .; clone_size: .; v_call: TRBV4-2; j_call: TRBJ2-7; cdr3_aa: CASSQDAYEQYF; cdr3_nt: TGTGCCAGCAGCCAAGATGCGTACGAGCAGTACTTC
d_call: .; clone_size: .; v_call: TRBV28; j_call: TRBJ1-5; cdr3_aa: CASSTPRQSSSNQPQHF; cdr3_nt: TGTGCCAGCAGCACACCCCGACAGAGCTCGAGCAATCAGCCCCAGCATTTT
d_call: .; clone_size: .; v_call: TRBV7-2; j_call: TRBJ2-3; cdr3_aa: CASSLRTDTQYF; cdr3_nt: TGTGCCAGCAGCTTGAGGACAGATACGCAGTATTTT
d_call: TRBD1; clone_size: .; v_call: TRBV19; j_call: TRBJ1-1; cdr3_aa: CASSIYNQGGRTEAFF; cdr3_nt: TGTGCCAGTAGTATTTATAATCAGGGGGGGCGGACTGAAGCTTTCTTT
d_call: .; clone_size: .; v_call: TRBV29-1; j_call: TRBJ2-3; cdr3_aa: CSPRGGDTQYF; cdr3_nt: TGCAGCCCCAGAGGGGGAGATACGCAGTATTTT
d_call: .; clone_size: .; v_call: TRBV5-5; j_call: TRBJ1-2; cdr3_aa: CASSLAQLQWKKANYGYTF; cdr3_nt: TGTGCCAGCAGCTTGGCGCAACTCCAGTGGAAGAAAGCTAACTATGGCTACACCTTC
d_call: .; clone_size: .; v_call: TRBV27; j_call: TRBJ2-7; cdr3_aa: CASRGVGPYEQYF; cdr3_nt: TGTGCCAGCAGGGGAGTCGGTCCTTACGAGCAGTACTTC
d_call: .; clone_size: .; v_call: TRBV9; j_call: TRBJ1-1; cdr3_aa: CASSVGTPVEAFF; cdr3_nt: TGTGCCAGCAGCGTAGGGACACCCGTTGAAGCTTTCTTT
d_call: TRBD1; clone_size: .; v_call: TRBV19; j_call: TRBJ1-4; cdr3_aa: CASSETGPNEKLFF; cdr3_nt: TGTGCCAGTAGTGAGACAGGGCCTAATGAAAAACTGTTTTTT
d_call: TRBD1; clone_size: once; v_call: TRBV13; j_call: TRBJ2-7; cdr3_aa: CASSLRQGARYEQYF; cdr3_nt: TGTGCCAGCAGCTTAAGACAGGGGGCGAGATACGAGCAGTACTTC
d_call: TRBD2; clone_size: .; v_call: TRBV5-1; j_call: TRBJ2-5; cdr3_aa: CASSPRGGGETQYF; cdr3_nt: TGCGCCAGCAGCCCACGGGGGGGAGGCGAGACCCAGTACTTC
d_call: TRBD1; clone_size: .; v_call: TRBV29-1; j_call: TRBJ2-2; cdr3_aa: CSVEGTGGYGTGELFF; cdr3_nt: TGCAGCGTTGAGGGGACAGGGGGCTATGGCACCGGGGAGCTGTTTTTT
d_call: .; clone_size: .; v_call: TRBV7-9; j_call: TRBJ2-3; cdr3_aa: CASSQNPGLPTGEYTQYF; cdr3_nt: TGTGCCAGCAGCCAAAACCCGGGACTCCCCACCGGCGAGTATACGCAGTATTTT
d_call: .; clone_size: .; v_call: TRBV9; j_call: TRBJ2-3; cdr3_aa: CASSALTGSTDTQYF; cdr3_nt: TGTGCCAGCAGCGCCTTAACAGGTTCCACAGATACGCAGTATTTT
d_call: TRBD2; clone_size: .; v_call: TRBV7-9; j_call: TRBJ2-7; cdr3_aa: CASSHTGTSGLYEQYF; cdr3_nt: TGTGCCAGCAGCCACACGGGGACTAGCGGACTTTACGAGCAGTACTTC
d_call: .; clone_size: once; v_call: TRBV28; j_call: TRBJ1-1; cdr3_aa: CASSPWAGRNSGNTEAFF; cdr3_nt: TGTGCCAGCAGCCCCTGGGCAGGGCGGAATTCGGGGAACACTGAAGCTTTCTTT
d_call: TRBD2; clone_size: .; v_call: TRBV5-4; j_call: TRBJ2-5; cdr3_aa: CASSLTSEPQETQYF; cdr3_nt: TGTGCCAGCAGCTTGACTAGCGAGCCGCAAGAGACCCAGTACTTC
d_call: .; clone_size: .; v_call: TRBV29-1; j_call: TRBJ1-1; cdr3_aa: CSSGGTEAFF; cdr3_nt: TGCAGCTCTGGGGGAACTGAAGCTTTCTTT
d_call: TRBD2; clone_size: once; v_call: TRBV30; j_call: TRBJ2-1; cdr3_aa: CAWSDGSGGYNEQFF; cdr3_nt: TGTGCCTGGAGCGACGGGAGCGGGGGGTACAATGAGCAGTTCTTC
d_call: .; clone_size: .; v_call: TRBV2; j_call: TRBJ2-3; cdr3_aa: CASSEVGASTDTQYF; cdr3_nt: TGTGCCAGCAGTGAGGTGGGAGCTAGCACAGATACGCAGTATTTT
d_call: TRBD2; clone_size: .; v_call: TRBV4-1; j_call: TRBJ2-7; cdr3_aa: CASSRGLAGVGEQYF; cdr3_nt: TGCGCCAGCAGCAGGGGACTAGCGGGAGTTGGGGAGCAGTACTTC
d_call: TRBD1; clone_size: .; v_call: TRBV19; j_call: TRBJ2-7; cdr3_aa: CASSPRTGATYEQYF; cdr3_nt: TGTGCCAGTAGTCCCCGGACAGGGGCGACCTACGAGCAGTACTTC
d_call: TRBD2; clone_size: .; v_call: TRBV6-1; j_call: TRBJ2-7; cdr3_aa: CASSEGPAGGFYEQYF; cdr3_nt: TGTGCCAGCAGTGAAGGGCCAGCGGGAGGGTTCTACGAGCAGTACTTC
d_call: TRBD2; clone_size: .; v_call: TRBV15; j_call: TRBJ2-1; cdr3_aa: CATGKGASGSSNEQFF; cdr3_nt: TGTGCCACCGGGAAGGGGGCTAGCGGGAGTTCCAATGAGCAGTTCTTC
d_call: .; clone_size: .; v_call: TRBV29-1; j_call: TRBJ2-5; cdr3_aa: CSVSPGETQYF; cdr3_nt: TGCAGCGTCTCTCCCGGTGAGACCCAGTACTTC
d_call: TRBD1; clone_size: once; v_call: TRBV10-1; j_call: TRBJ1-4; cdr3_aa: CASCRDRDEKLFF; cdr3_nt: TGCGCCAGCTGCCGGGACAGGGACGAAAAACTGTTTTTT
d_call: .; clone_size: .; v_call: TRBV5-4; j_call: TRBJ2-7; cdr3_aa: CASSLGQSYEQYF; cdr3_nt: TGTGCCAGCAGCTTGGGACAGTCCTACGAGCAGTACTTC
d_call: TRBD1; clone_size: .; v_call: TRBV7-9; j_call: TRBJ1-2; cdr3_aa: CASSLGTGGFYGYTF; cdr3_nt: TGTGCCAGCAGCTTAGGGACAGGGGGCTTCTATGGCTACACCTTC
d_call: TRBD2; clone_size: .; v_call: TRBV2; j_call: TRBJ2-6; cdr3_aa: CASSAMTSGGNSGANVLTF; cdr3_nt: TGTGCCAGCAGCGCCATGACTAGCGGGGGAAACTCTGGGGCCAACGTCCTGACTTTC
d_call: .; clone_size: few; v_call: TRBV28; j_call: TRBJ1-3; cdr3_aa: CASTRQYSGNTIYF; cdr3_nt: TGTGCCAGCACCAGACAATACTCTGGAAACACCATATATTTT
d_call: TRBD2; clone_size: .; v_call: TRBV28; j_call: TRBJ2-5; cdr3_aa: CASSQGLEKTQYF; cdr3_nt: TGTGCCAGCAGCCAGGGACTAGAGAAGACCCAGTACTTC
d_call: .; clone_size: .; v_call: TRBV28; j_call: TRBJ2-1; cdr3_aa: CASSSPLPNEQFF; cdr3_nt: TGTGCCAGCAGTTCTCCCCTCCCTAACGAGCAGTTCTTC
d_call: .; clone_size: .; v_call: TRBV28; j_call: TRBJ1-2; cdr3_aa: CASSSWDGNYGYTF; cdr3_nt: TGTGCCAGCAGTTCCTGGGACGGGAACTATGGCTACACCTTC
d_call: TRBD2; clone_size: .; v_call: TRBV27; j_call: TRBJ2-3; cdr3_aa: CASSLSRGGRDYRDTQYF; cdr3_nt: TGTGCCAGCAGTTTATCGAGGGGCGGGAGGGACTACAGAGATACGCAGTATTTT
d_call: TRBD2; clone_size: .; v_call: TRBV6-4; j_call: TRBJ2-1; cdr3_aa: CASSDSSLAGAFHEQFF; cdr3_nt: TGTGCCAGCAGTGACTCGAGTCTGGCGGGAGCTTTCCATGAGCAGTTCTTC
d_call: .; clone_size: .; v_call: TRBV6-1; j_call: TRBJ1-5; cdr3_aa: CASSGFSGGDQPQHF; cdr3_nt: TGTGCCAGCAGTGGATTTAGCGGGGGAGATCAGCCCCAGCATTTT
d_call: .; clone_size: .; v_call: TRBV5-4; j_call: TRBJ1-2; cdr3_aa: CASSLERGGIGALDVYGYTF; cdr3_nt: TGTGCCAGCAGCTTAGAACGAGGGGGGATCGGAGCCTTAGACGTCTATGGCTACACCTTC
d_call: .; clone_size: .; v_call: TRBV6-1; j_call: TRBJ1-2; cdr3_aa: CASRQGPNYGYTF; cdr3_nt: TGTGCCAGCAGGCAAGGACCGAACTATGGCTACACCTTC
d_call: TRBD1; clone_size: .; v_call: TRBV7-9; j_call: TRBJ1-2; cdr3_aa: CASSLRQGAEFNYGYTF; cdr3_nt: TGTGCCAGCAGCTTAAGACAGGGGGCAGAGTTTAACTATGGCTACACCTTC
d_call: .; clone_size: .; v_call: TRBV5-1; j_call: TRBJ2-1; cdr3_aa: CASSSGTEGNEQFF; cdr3_nt: TGCGCCAGCAGCTCCGGGACTGAGGGCAATGAGCAGTTCTTC
d_call: .; clone_size: once; v_call: TRBV13; j_call: TRBJ2-4; cdr3_aa: CASSLWVAAKNIQYF; cdr3_nt: TGTGCCAGCAGCTTATGGGTGGCTGCCAAAAACATTCAGTACTTC